A selection of T cell receptor beta chains follows, all from one sample in a study of blood T cell repertoires in COVID-19. TCRdb keeps only in-frame clones here, not all; method: immunoSEQ multiplex PCR. The sample shows about 250,000 clones, over 75% of them seen only once. What was sequenced was peripheral blood. Receptor source: a woman in her 30s with acute or convalescent COVID-19. CDR3s include the opening cysteine and the closing phenylalanine or tryptophan. The order of the fields is clone size, J gene, D gene, V gene, CDR3 DNA, CDR3 protein. A D gene is named only where the DNA matches it firmly. The size of a clone is reported for some rows only, either as once, few or many, or as a class for expanded clones.

-	TRBJ2-2	TRBD2	TRBV27	TGTGCCAGCAAAACTAGCGGAGCGAACACCGGGGAGCTGTTTTTT	CASKTSGANTGELFF
-	TRBJ1-5	TRBD1	TRBV6-1	TGTGCCAGCAGTGAACGAACAGGGGGCAATCAGCCCCAGCATTTT	CASSERTGGNQPQHF
-	TRBJ2-3	TRBD2	TRBV10-1	TGCGCCAGCAGTGATTGGAGCGGGAGGAGGACAGATACGCAGTATTTT	CASSDWSGRRTDTQYF
-	TRBJ1-2	TRBD1	TRBV3-1/TRBV3-2	TGTGCCAGCAGCCAAAGAGCCTCTCAGGGGGCGGGTGGCTACACCTTC	CASSQRASQGAGGYTF
-	TRBJ2-1	TRBD2	TRBV11-2	TGTGCCAGCAGCTTAGGTCTAGCGGGGGGGCCTTTAATGAATGAGCAGTTCTTC	CASSLGLAGGPLMNEQFF
few	TRBJ1-5	-	TRBV19	TGTGCCAGTAACAGGGAGAGCAATCAGCCCCAGCATTTT	CASNRESNQPQHF
-	TRBJ2-5	-	TRBV29-1	TGCAGCGTGGGGCGGGTGAAGCGGGCCTTCCAAGAGACCCAGTACTTC	CSVGRVKRAFQETQYF
-	TRBJ2-7	-	TRBV6-1	TGTGCCAGCAGTGAAGAGCCCTACGAGCAGTACTTC	CASSEEPYEQYF
-	TRBJ2-5	TRBD1	TRBV4-3	TGCGCCAGCAGCTCCGGACAGGGACGGGAGACCCAGTACTTC	CASSSGQGRETQYF
-	TRBJ1-5	-	TRBV5-6	TGTGCCAGCAGCTTTTTCGGGGATCAAAGTCAGCCCCAGCATTTT	CASSFFGDQSQPQHF
-	TRBJ2-5	TRBD2	TRBV5-1	TGCGCCAGCAGCTTGGGGCTAGCGGGCCAAGAGACCCAGTACTTC	CASSLGLAGQETQYF
-	TRBJ1-1	-	TRBV3-1/TRBV3-2	TGTGCCAGCAGCCAAGCGGCGGCGAACACTGAAGCTTTCTTT	CASSQAAANTEAFF
-	TRBJ1-4	-	TRBV7-9	TGTGCCAGCAGCGCTGGTACAGTCAGAAATGAAAAACTGTTTTTT	CASSAGTVRNEKLFF
few	TRBJ2-3	-	TRBV4-3	TGCGCCAGCAGCCAAGACGCCGGGAGCGGGACAGATACGCAGTATTTT	CASSQDAGSGTDTQYF
-	TRBJ1-5	-	TRBV19	TGTGCCAGTAGTATAGTCCGCGACAAGCATCAGCCCCAGCATTTT	CASSIVRDKHQPQHF
-	TRBJ2-1	TRBD1	TRBV6-5	TGTGCCAGCACCCGGGACAGCTACAATGAGCAGTTCTTC	CASTRDSYNEQFF
-	TRBJ2-1	TRBD2	TRBV7-3	TGTGCCAGCAGCTTAAGTGCGACTAGCGGATACTACAATGAGCAGTTCTTC	CASSLSATSGYYNEQFF
-	TRBJ2-7	-	TRBV4-2	TGTGCCAGCAGCCAAACCCAGACACTTACCTACGAGCAGTACTTC	CASSQTQTLTYEQYF
-	TRBJ2-2	-	TRBV6-5	TGTGCCAGCAGTTATGCAGGGTACACCGGGGAGCTGTTTTTT	CASSYAGYTGELFF
-	TRBJ2-5	-	TRBV12-3/TRBV12-4	TGTGCCAGCACCATGGACTTAAAAGAGACCCAGTACTTC	CASTMDLKETQYF
-	TRBJ2-7	-	TRBV5-6	TGTGCCAGCAGCGAGGCGGGACCCCCCGGGGAGCAGTACTTC	CASSEAGPPGEQYF
once	TRBJ2-2	-	TRBV21-1	TGTGCCAGCAGCAAAGTCCTTATACCGTCCGGGACATCAATCCTCGGTTCAGGGGAGCTGTTTTTT	CASSKVLIPSGTSILGSGELFF
once	TRBJ2-5	TRBD1	TRBV7-9	TGTGCCAGCAGCAGGGGACAGGAAGAGACCCAGTACTTC	CASSRGQEETQYF
-	TRBJ2-7	TRBD1	TRBV5-1	TGCGCCAGCAGCATGGGACAGTTCTCCTACGAGCAGTACTTC	CASSMGQFSYEQYF
-	TRBJ2-7	-	TRBV7-2	TGTGCCAGCAGCCGGGGGATCTTCTACGAGCAGTACTTC	CASSRGIFYEQYF
few	TRBJ1-4	-	TRBV19	TGTGCCAGTAGCCCGGGACTAGGACGGGAAAAACTGTTTTTT	CASSPGLGREKLFF
once	TRBJ2-3	TRBD2	TRBV4-3	TGCGCCAGCAGCCAACGGGGGACTAGCGGGCCTCAAGCGGATACGCAGTATTTT	CASSQRGTSGPQADTQYF
-	TRBJ2-7	TRBD1	TRBV12-5	TGTGCTAGTGGTATCAGACAGGGGATGTACGAGCAGTACTTC	CASGIRQGMYEQYF
-	TRBJ2-7	-	TRBV19	TGTGCCAGTAGGTTTGGGAGGACGGGAGACTACGAGCAGTACTTC	CASRFGRTGDYEQYF
-	TRBJ2-7	-	TRBV3-1/TRBV3-2	TGTGCCAGCAGCTCTACAGGGACCTTCTACGAGCAGTACTTC	CASSSTGTFYEQYF
-	TRBJ1-5	-	TRBV11-2	TGTGCCAGCAGCTCCATTACAGGCCCCGGGAATCAGCCCCAGCATTTT	CASSSITGPGNQPQHF
-	TRBJ2-5	TRBD2	TRBV9	TGTGCCAGCAGCCCAGCCACGGCTAGCGGGAGAGAGACCCAGTACTTC	CASSPATASGRETQYF
-	TRBJ2-1	-	TRBV10-1	TGCGCCAGCAGCCCGCGGGGTAGTCTCGATGAGCAGTTCTTC	CASSPRGSLDEQFF
-	TRBJ1-3	-	TRBV3-1/TRBV3-2	TGTGCCAGCAGCAAAACAGGGTGGGGAAACACCATATATTTT	CASSKTGWGNTIYF
-	TRBJ2-7	-	TRBV6-5	TGTGCCACGCGACAGCACTACGAGCAGTACTTC	CATRQHYEQYF
-	TRBJ1-4	TRBD1	TRBV6-5	TGTGCCAGCAGTTACGGGGGGACAGCAATGAAAAAACTGTTTTTT	CASSYGGTAMKKLFF
-	TRBJ2-3	TRBD2	TRBV7-9	TGTGCCGGAAAGCGGGAGAATACAGATACGCAGTATTTT	CAGKRENTDTQYF
-	TRBJ2-7	TRBD2	TRBV9	TGTGCCAGCAGCTTAGGACTAGTCCACGAGCAGTACTTC	CASSLGLVHEQYF
-	TRBJ2-7	TRBD1	TRBV6-2/TRBV6-3	TGTGTCAGCAGTTGGACAGGGTTGTACGAGCAGTACTTC	CVSSWTGLYEQYF
-	TRBJ2-3	-	TRBV19	TGTGCCAGTAGTATGCCCCTCCCGGGAGTGACCACAGATACGCAGTATTTT	CASSMPLPGVTTDTQYF
-	TRBJ2-1	TRBD2	TRBV10-3	TGTGCCATCAGTGAGTTGACTAGCGTGAATGAGCAGTTCTTC	CAISELTSVNEQFF
few	TRBJ1-2	TRBD1	TRBV27	TGTGCCAGCAGCCGGACAGGCCGTAACTATGGCTACACCTTC	CASSRTGRNYGYTF